This entry is about one T cell receptor beta chain. This specimen belongs to a study of blood T cell repertoires in COVID-19. Study in general: PBMCs, B-cell-depleted T cells, or T cells provided the cDNA or gDNA that made up the material.

Unmatched junction bases numbered 5, after V lost 0 bases and J lost 8 bases. Germline V lookup: CDR1 SGHKS, CDR2 YYEKEE (reference sequence). This CDR3 is 14 amino acids long. In the original processing: Estimates of nucleated cell counts were drawn from the amplification of reference gene primers. Generated by immunoSEQ multiplex PCR, the TCRdb table keeps only in-frame clones and is missing some. The D gene and trimming were derived from the DNA, and the V and J assignments and clone size from that table. The sample shows under 300,000 clones, roughly nine tenths of them seen only once. The sequenced material came from peripheral blood. The rearrangement uses TRBV5-5 and TRBJ1-2; TRBD1 agrees at 9 bases. The sequence was collected from a man aged 55 to 70 who had recovered from COVID-19. The CDR3 loop is CASSLEGQGEGYTF. The CDR3 nucleotides are TGTGCCAGCAGCTTGGAGGGACAGGGAGAAGGCTACACCTTC.